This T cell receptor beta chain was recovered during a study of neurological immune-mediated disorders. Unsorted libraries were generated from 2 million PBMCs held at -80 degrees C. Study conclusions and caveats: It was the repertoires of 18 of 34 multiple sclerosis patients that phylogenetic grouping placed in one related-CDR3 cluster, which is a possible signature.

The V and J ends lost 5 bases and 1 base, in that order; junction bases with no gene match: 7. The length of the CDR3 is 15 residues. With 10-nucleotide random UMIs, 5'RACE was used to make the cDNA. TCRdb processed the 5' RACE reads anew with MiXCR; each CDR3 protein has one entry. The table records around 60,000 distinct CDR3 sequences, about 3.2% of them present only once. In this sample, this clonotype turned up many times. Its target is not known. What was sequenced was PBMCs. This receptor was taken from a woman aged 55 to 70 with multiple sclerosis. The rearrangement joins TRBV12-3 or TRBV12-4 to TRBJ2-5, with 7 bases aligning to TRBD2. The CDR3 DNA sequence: TGTGCCAGCAGTCGGGGAGGGACCCTCCAAGAGACCCAGTACTTC. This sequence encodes CASSRGGTLQETQYF.